This T cell receptor (beta chain) was documented in a study of early T cells in non-severe SARS-CoV-2 infection. Across the study: It was bulk RNA from unsorted whole blood that was sequenced, and the chains were unpaired.

Individual cDNA molecules each received unique molecular identifiers attached to them. MiXCR was run by TCRdb on the 5' RACE reads, yielding one entry per CDR3 protein. The sample contains around 100,000 distinct CDR3 sequences, over 10% of which appear only once. Ten or more counts support this clonotype. Germline V gene data show CDR1 as SGHRS and CDR2 as YFSETQ. The CDR3 is made up of 13 amino acids. The ends lost 2 bases at V and 6 bases at J; junction bases unmatched: 4. Sequencing input: whole blood. This receptor was obtained from an adult who was a healthcare worker with PCR-confirmed SARS-CoV-2 infection or an uninfected control (not recorded which). The chain uses TRBV5-1 and TRBJ1-2; 7 bases fit TRBD1. CDR3 coding DNA: TGCGCCAGCAGCTTAGGGGACAGAGATGGCTACACCTTC. Translating it yields CASSLGDRDGYTF.